The entry below gives a single T cell receptor (beta chain) sequence along with its context. The CDR3 covers 13 residues. Trimming removed 1 base from V and 5 bases from J, with 9 bases in between. Germline CDR1 is SGHDT and CDR2 is YYEEEE. In the original workflow: From reference gene primer amplification, estimates of nucleated cell counts were derived. The table came from immunoSEQ multiplex PCR; TCRdb's copy has only in-frame clones and leaves some out. That table furnishes V, J and clone size, whereas the DNA furnished D and trimming. This sample has under 350,000 clones, with 65% to 90% found just once. This sample is part of a study of blood T cell repertoires in COVID-19. Looking at the study overall: PBMCs, B-cell-depleted T cells, or T cells were the source of the cDNA or gDNA that made up the material.

Source material: peripheral blood. The chain couples TRBV5-6 to TRBJ1-1; D is perhaps TRBD1 (5 bases). The receptor was isolated from a human donor in a cohort sampled during active COVID-19. The CDR3 bases are TGTGCCAGCAGCTTGTTCCAGGGAACTGAAGCTTTCTTT. Protein product: CASSLFQGTEAFF.